Judged by abundance, the clone carrying this TCR beta chain is medium-sized. Its target is not known. This sample is part of a study of early T cells in non-severe SARS-CoV-2 infection. Overall study context: Bulk RNA taken from unsorted whole blood was sequenced, leaving chains unpaired. Findings and caveats of the study: Matching results from VDJdb favored anti-spike CD8 responses, leaving private and CD4 specificities undetected.

Attachment of unique molecular identifiers to individual cDNA molecules was performed. TCRdb re-derived calls from the 5' RACE reads in MiXCR, one entry per CDR3 protein. The data contain about 37,000 distinct CDR3 sequences, approximately 6.3% of them singletons. The V gene's germline CDR1 is SGHKS and CDR2 YYEKEE (reference sequence). The CDR3 loop spans 14 amino acids. Trimming pared 3 bases from V and 2 bases from J, leaving 10 bases between. The chain has TRBV5-5 and TRBJ2-3; D not certain. Material: whole blood. The sequence derives from an adult who was a healthcare worker with PCR-confirmed SARS-CoV-2 infection or an uninfected control (not recorded which). CDR3 sequence reads: CASSSFRYTDTQYF. CDR3 DNA: TGTGCCAGCAGCTCCTTTAGGTACACAGATACGCAGTATTTT.